One sample yielded the 5 T cell receptor beta chains listed below, sequenced in a study of blood T cell repertoires in COVID-19. Only in-frame clones appear in the TCRdb table, and some are missing; sequencing was by immunoSEQ multiplex PCR. The sample consists of 110,000 or so clones, roughly 85% of them appearing once. Input material: peripheral blood. The receptor source for this set is a human donor in a cohort sampled during active COVID-19.

J is TRBJ2-6 and V is TRBV5-6; no clear D gene. The germline gives CDR1 SGHDT, CDR2 YYEEEE. The V end lost 2 bases, the J end lost 4 bases, and 10 bases lay between the germline ends. The CDR3 spans 15 residues. Here the CDR3 DNA reads TGTGCCAGCAGCTTACAGCAGCTCGGGGCCAACGTCCTGACTTTC. Translation: CASSLQQLGANVLTF.

The V gene is TRBV18, the J gene TRBJ1-4, with 7 bases lining up with TRBD1. Germline assignment: CDR1 KGHSH and CDR2 LQKENI. The CDR3 spans 15 residues. V was clipped by 3 bases and J by 3 bases; unmatched bases: 4. CDR3 DNA sequence: TGTGCCAGCTCACCGGGACAGACCCCTAATGAAAAACTGTTTTTT. It encodes CASSPGQTPNEKLFF.

The genes are TRBV5-6 and TRBJ1-2, with D perhaps matching TRBD1 (6 bases). The germline V gene encodes CDR1 SGHDT and CDR2 YYEEEE. The CDR3 is 15 amino acids. V was cut by 2 bases and J by 8 bases, with 19 bases left in between. CDR3 DNA sequence: TGTGCCAGCAGCTTAATACAGGGATGGGCGGGCGGCTACACCTTC. The encoded protein is CASSLIQGWAGGYTF.

The rearrangement joins TRBV4-3 to TRBJ2-3; 9 bases fit TRBD2. The germline V gene encodes CDR1 LGHNA and CDR2 YSLEER. J lost 7 bases, V lost 0 bases, and 14 bases had no gene match. The CDR3 is 18 residues long. CDR3 residues: CASSQDLASGVHMNTQYF. In DNA, the CDR3 is TGCGCCAGCAGCCAAGATCTCGCTAGCGGGGTCCACATGAATACGCAGTATTTT.

The rearrangement uses TRBV10-2 and TRBJ1-1; TRBD1 matches 8 bases. The CDR3 is 15 amino acids. CDR1 is WSHSY and CDR2 is SAAADI in the germline V gene. After removal of 5 bases from V and 4 bases from J, the junction contained 9 bases not matched to a gene. CDR3 amino acids: CASSRAVQGATEAFF. CDR3 nucleotide sequence: TGCGCCAGCAGTCGAGCGGTTCAGGGGGCCACTGAAGCTTTCTTT.